This T cell receptor beta chain was sequenced for a study of shared clonotypes between healthy human individuals (dated by TCRdb to 2019 to 2021). The study in broad terms: Three men and a couple of women, aged 18 to 49 years, made up the cohort. For each donor, three plates each were used for CD4 naive and CD4 memory, two plates were used for CD8 naive, and one plate was used for CD8 memory. To estimate repertoire size and how much clonotype sharing occurs between individuals, the study deeply sequenced the blood TCR repertoires of five healthy adults. Libraries were prepared and TCR repertoires were sequenced by different laboratories using diverse techniques, in order to increase sequencing depth and limit assay-specific biases. Between about 0.9 and 10 billion PBMCs per donor were obtained by leukapheresis.

Results and caveats for the whole study, not just this receptor: The small number of donors limited the genetic and exposure-history diversity represented. Larger estimated clonotype richness was generally found for naive subsets than for memory subsets. Compared with non-shared clonotypes, the clonotypes found in all four sorted-subset donors had higher generation probabilities. Sharing across several donors was observed for 5% to 6.5% of naive CD4, 3% to 3.5% of naive CD8, 2% to 2.5% of memory CD4, and roughly 0.4% of memory CD8 clonotypes. Sampling was restricted to blood, and TCR repertoires in tissues likely differ from the TCR repertoires found in blood. Even with the large sequencing depth, rarefaction of the sorted-subset datasets indicated that sequencing was incomplete. Pairwise subsampling led to the expectation that sequencing depth would affect the degree of clonotype sharing among donors.

Reading the germline V gene gives CDR1 MRHNA and CDR2 SNTAGT. Its CDR3 holds 15 amino acids, cysteine through phenylalanine. The entry retains the CDR3 DNA only, 45 bases that are in frame from base 1. V is cut by 6 bases and J by 0 bases, and the space between the germline ends is 9 bases. This clone came up a few times. This clone's antigen is unknown. No much larger clonotype is one base removed from it; base qualities were not supplied. The donors were healthy, HIV-negative adults who had no recently reported acute infections or vaccinations. Only Caucasian adults living in Nashville, Tennessee, USA were represented among the donors. CD4+ T cells were enriched by magnetic negative selection, after which naive cells were positively selected on CD45RA and the negative fraction was taken as the memory subset. After blood collection by leukapheresis, PBMCs were isolated using Ficoll-Histopaque density gradient centrifugation and then cryopreserved in the vapor phase of liquid nitrogen. Analytical flow cytometry was used to check the purity and quantity of every magnetically sorted T cell population. Each sorted fraction had its genomic DNA isolated and then quantified by UV absorbance on a Nanodrop 2000c.

Using the deep immunoSEQ assay, TCR CDR3 regions were amplified from genomic DNA by multiplex PCR. Genomic DNA extracted from each cell subset was distributed evenly over all wells of several immunoSEQ 96-well plates, and each plate served as one replicate. For sorted subsets, 200 to 250 ng of genomic DNA, equivalent to around 31,000 T cell genomes, went into each replicate PCR. Purified libraries were quantified with a Qubit 3.0 fluorometer, sized on a Bioanalyzer 2100, and re-quantified with the KAPA Library Quantification kit. A separate single-read 150-cycle Illumina NextSeq 550 flow cell was used to sequence each immunoSEQ 96-well plate. Per the original workflow: Because the immunoSEQ output held only junctional sequences and lacked quality scores, the filtering could not match the filtering applied to full-length reads. To assign V/J genes and CDR3, sequences were annotated against IMGT germline references using PyIR, a Python wrapper for IgBLAST v1.9. Reads were removed for weak V/J assignments (E-value above 1e-6), missing CDR3, stop codons, out-of-frame junctions, or ambiguous translated residues. V3J clonotypes were defined as sequences sharing an identical inferred V gene, J gene, and CDR3 amino acid sequence. To compute the percentage overlap between repertoires, the number of shared unique clonotypes was divided by the size of the smaller repertoire. Repertoire richness was assessed with RTK rarefaction, the Chao1 estimator, and Recon v2.1 estimates of unobserved clonotypes. For all TCRbeta clonotypes obtained by the gDNA method from a few donors, generation probabilities were computed with OLGA. The table was pulled from immuneACCESS by TCRdb, which kept in-frame rearrangements only. Such tables lose some clones; where checked, under half of the loss comes from unresolved V genes, and the rest has no known cause. V, J and clone size were drawn from that table, and D and trimming were deduced from the DNA. Across this sample there are roughly 1,100,000 clones, with about 80% seen only once. Approximately 1.5% of the sample lies in the top ten.

The clonotype comes from a man between 18 and 29 years old in good health. The material sequenced was memory CD4+ T cells sorted from blood. The sample's cell subset or site label, in plain terms: CD45RA-negative fraction. The sequence joins TRBV6-4 to TRBJ1-6; no confident D gene assignment can be made. The DNA reads as follows: TGTGCCAGCAGCCCGGTTGGCTCCTATAATTCACCCCTCCACTTT. This is translated as CASSPVGSYNSPLHF.